The 15 T cell receptor beta chains reported below all come from one sample, sequenced in a study of neoadjuvant anti-PD-1 for oral cavity cancer. Libraries were prepared by immunoSEQ multiplex PCR; TCRdb keeps only in-frame clonotypes and omits some of them. The repertoire holds roughly 67,000 clones, with about 86% as singletons. The sample in question was PBMCs, obtained before nivolumab (anti-PD-1) treatment. These receptors came from a person between 40 and 85 years old with oral cavity squamous cell carcinoma.

The genes are TRBV5-1 and TRBJ1-1; D might be TRBD1 (5 bases). V shed 0 bases and J shed 8 bases, with 11 bases lying between them. This CDR3 comprises 13 residues. The germline V gene has CDR1 SGHRS and CDR2 YFSETQ. CDR3 residues: CASSLVRVEEAFF. The CDR3 DNA is TGCGCCAGCAGCTTGGTCAGGGTCGAAGAAGCTTTCTTT.

CDR3 sequence (DNA): TGCGCCAGCAGCCAAGGAGTCGCGGGGGACTACAATGAGCAGTTCTTC. Protein sequence: CASSQGVAGDYNEQFF. V gene TRBV4-1 combines with J gene TRBJ2-1; 7 positions match TRBD2. The CDR3 is made up of 16 amino acids. The germline V gene has CDR1 MGHRA and CDR2 YSYEKL. V shed 1 base and J 3 bases; nucleotides not matched to a gene: 6.

The chain carries TRBV5-5 and TRBJ1-3, with a tentative D call TRBD1 (6 bases). Germline V gene sequence: CDR1 SGHKS, CDR2 YYEKEE (reference sequence). Between the trimmed V and J ends, which lost 2 bases and 2 bases, there was a span of 14 bases. The CDR3 consists of 16 residues. The CDR3 region is CASSFQDGTTGNTIYF. In nucleotides, the CDR3 is TGTGCCAGCAGCTTTCAAGACGGGACAACTGGAAACACCATATATTTT.

The chain recombines TRBV4-1 with TRBJ2-3; D may be TRBD1 or TRBD2 (5 bases each). Per germline, CDR1 MGHRA and CDR2 YSYEKL. The V end lost 1 base, the J end lost 4 bases, and 18 bases lay between the germline ends. CDR3 length: 17 amino acids. CDR3 region: CASSQVSWAGTADTQYF. The CDR3 DNA is TGCGCCAGCAGCCAAGTGTCGTGGGCAGGGACGGCAGATACGCAGTATTTT.

This chain connects TRBV11-2 to TRBJ2-5; D is unclear. V was clipped by 2 bases and J by 5 bases, with 15 bases between them. The CDR3 contains 15 residues. CDR1 and CDR2 from the germline V gene are SGHAT and FQNNGV. CDR3 protein: CASSLNPRRYETQYF. The CDR3 bases are TGTGCCAGCAGCTTAAACCCCAGGCGTTACGAGACCCAGTACTTC.

The J gene is TRBJ2-7, the V gene TRBV11-3; a weak D match, TRBD2 (6 bases). Between the trimmed V and J ends, which lost 4 bases and 3 bases, there was a span of 10 bases. Germline V gene data show CDR1 as SGHNT and CDR2 as YENEEA. The CDR3 is 13 amino acids. CDR3 protein: CASSWGGRYEQYF. In DNA, the CDR3 is TGTGCCAGCAGCTGGGGAGGCCGCTACGAGCAGTACTTC.

The gene calls are TRBV5-1 and TRBJ2-5, with D uncertain. The CDR3 has 13 residues. Between the trimmed V and J ends, which lost 0 bases and 0 bases, there was a span of 3 bases. Per the germline V gene, CDR1 is SGHRS and CDR2 is YFSETQ. The CDR3 spells CASSLDNQETQYF. In DNA form, the CDR3 reads TGCGCCAGCAGCTTGGACAACCAAGAGACCCAGTACTTC.

V usage is TRBV6-1 and J usage is TRBJ2-7; 8 positions match TRBD2. The ends lost 6 bases at V and 0 bases at J; junction bases unmatched: 4. The CDR3 length is 14 residues. CDR1 is MNHNS, CDR2 SASEGT, per germline. The chain's CDR3 is CASSLSGSSYEQYF. The CDR3 DNA follows: TGTGCCAGCAGCCTAAGCGGGAGCTCCTACGAGCAGTACTTC.

This chain joins TRBV5-1 and TRBJ1-4; 7 nucleotides line up with TRBD1. Germline trimming cut 4 bases from V and 4 bases from J; bases unmatched to any gene: 7. Germline-derived CDR1 and CDR2 are SGHRS and YFSETQ. This CDR3 is built from 15 residues. This CDR3 reads CASSEGTVGNEKLFF. The CDR3 DNA is TGCGCCAGCAGCGAAGGGACAGTGGGTAATGAAAAACTGTTTTTT.

The gene calls are TRBV10-3 and TRBJ1-5; the D gene is possibly TRBD1 (6 bases). Germline V gene sequence: CDR1 ENHRY, CDR2 SYGVKD. The CDR3 is 13 amino acids. With 5 bases removed from V and 3 bases from J, the gap between germline ends came to 8 bases. The CDR3 DNA reads as TGTGCCATCAGTAACAGGGACAATCAGCCCCAGCATTTT. Translated: CAISNRDNQPQHF.

The chain links TRBV10-3 to TRBJ2-1, with TRBD2 matching over 8 bases. Germline values: CDR1 ENHRY, CDR2 SYGVKD. V was clipped by 2 bases and J by 2 bases; unmatched bases: 2. The CDR3 extends over 15 amino acids. The CDR3 loop is CAISEQRETYNEQFF. CDR3 DNA sequence: TGTGCCATCAGTGAGCAGCGGGAGACCTACAATGAGCAGTTCTTC.

This clone was recorded only once. The chain has TRBV7-8 and TRBJ1-3; 11 nucleotides align to TRBD1. Germline assignment: CDR1 SGHVS and CDR2 FQNEAQ. The trim removed 5 bases at V and 2 bases at J, leaving 8 bases unmatched. This CDR3 is 17 amino acids long. The CDR3 loop is CASSPRTGGFPGNTIYF. In nucleotides, the CDR3 is TGTGCCAGCAGCCCCCGGACAGGGGGCTTCCCTGGAAACACCATATATTTT.

The J gene is TRBJ1-4, the V gene TRBV9; 8 bases fit TRBD1. The germline V gene encodes CDR1 SGDLS and CDR2 YYNGEE. The CDR3 covers 14 residues. V trimming: 4 bases; J trimming: 5 bases; junction bases outside the gene matches: 4. As DNA, the CDR3 is TGTGCCAGCAGCACAGGGGGACAAAATGAAAAACTGTTTTTT. Translated: CASSTGGQNEKLFF.

The chain recombines TRBV7-9 with TRBJ1-2; possible D gene TRBD1, 5 bases. Trimming took off 1 base at V and 2 bases at J, with 11 bases between the two ends. Per the germline V gene, CDR1 is SEHNR and CDR2 is FQNEAQ (reference sequence). The CDR3 sequence is 15 residues long. The CDR3 reads CASSLGVAGNYGYTF. The DNA for the CDR3 is TGTGCCAGCAGCTTAGGGGTAGCAGGGAACTATGGCTACACCTTC.

This sequence joins TRBV28 and TRBJ1-5, with D perhaps TRBD1 (5 bases). The CDR3 length is 14 residues. Germline assignment: CDR1 MDHEN and CDR2 SYDVKM. V was pared by 6 bases and J by 1 base, with 10 bases between. CDR3 region: CASSHRRSNQPQHF. The CDR3 region has the DNA TGTGCCAGCAGCCACAGGAGGAGCAATCAGCCCCAGCATTTT.